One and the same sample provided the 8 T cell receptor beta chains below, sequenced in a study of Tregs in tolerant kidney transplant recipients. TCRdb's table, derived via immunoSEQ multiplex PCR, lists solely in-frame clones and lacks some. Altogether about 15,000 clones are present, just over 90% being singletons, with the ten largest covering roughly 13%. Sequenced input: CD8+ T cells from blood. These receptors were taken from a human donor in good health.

The chain's CDR3 is CASSLKGFRVGETQYF. As DNA, the CDR3 is TGTGCCAGCAGTTTAAAAGGCTTTAGGGTCGGAGAGACCCAGTACTTC. The rearrangement uses TRBV27 and TRBJ2-5; D is uncertain. This CDR3 is built from 16 residues. Germline CDR1 MNHEY, CDR2 SMNVEV (reference sequence). Trimming pared 2 bases from V and 4 bases from J, leaving 17 bases between.

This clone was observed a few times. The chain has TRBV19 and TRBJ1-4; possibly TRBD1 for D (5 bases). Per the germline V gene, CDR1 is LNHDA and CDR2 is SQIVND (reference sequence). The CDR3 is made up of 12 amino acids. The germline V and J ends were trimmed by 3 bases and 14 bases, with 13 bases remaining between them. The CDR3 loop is CASSIGARGLFF. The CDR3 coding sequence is TGTGCCAGTAGTATCGGGGCGAGAGGGCTGTTTTTT.

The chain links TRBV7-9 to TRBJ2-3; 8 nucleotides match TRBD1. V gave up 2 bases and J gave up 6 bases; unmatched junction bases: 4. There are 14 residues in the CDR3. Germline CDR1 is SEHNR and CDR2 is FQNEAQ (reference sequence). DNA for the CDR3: TGTGCCAGCAGCTTAAGACAGGGGCCCGATACGCAGTATTTT. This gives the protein CASSLRQGPDTQYF.

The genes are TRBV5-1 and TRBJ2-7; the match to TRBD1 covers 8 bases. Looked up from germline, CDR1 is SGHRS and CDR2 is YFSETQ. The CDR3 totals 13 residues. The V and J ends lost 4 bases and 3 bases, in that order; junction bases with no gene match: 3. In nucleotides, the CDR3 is TGCGCCAGCAGCCCCGACAGGGGCTACGAGCAGTACTTC. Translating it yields CASSPDRGYEQYF. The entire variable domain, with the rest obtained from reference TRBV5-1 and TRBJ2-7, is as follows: KAGVTQTPRYLIKTRGQQVTLSCSPISGHRSVSWYQQTPGQGLQFLFEYFSETQRNKGNFPGRFSGRQFSNSRSEMNVSTLELGDSALYLCASSPDRGYEQYFGPGTRLTVT.

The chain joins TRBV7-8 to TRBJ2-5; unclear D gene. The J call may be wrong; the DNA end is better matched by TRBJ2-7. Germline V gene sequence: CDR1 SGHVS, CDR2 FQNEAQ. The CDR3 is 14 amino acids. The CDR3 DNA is TGTGCCAGCAGCCCCCCGGCCAGGTCCGTCGAGCAGTACTTC. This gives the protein CASSPPARSVEQYF.

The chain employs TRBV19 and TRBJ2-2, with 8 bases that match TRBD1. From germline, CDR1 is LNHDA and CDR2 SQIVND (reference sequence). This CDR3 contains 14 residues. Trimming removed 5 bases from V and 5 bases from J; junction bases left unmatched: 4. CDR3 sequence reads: CASSSGGATGELFF. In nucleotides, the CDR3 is TGTGCCAGTAGTTCAGGGGGCGCAACCGGGGAGCTGTTTTTT.

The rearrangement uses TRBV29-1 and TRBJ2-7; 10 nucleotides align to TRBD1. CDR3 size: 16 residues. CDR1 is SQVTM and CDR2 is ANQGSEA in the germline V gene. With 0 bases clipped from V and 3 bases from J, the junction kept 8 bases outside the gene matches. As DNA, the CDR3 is TGCAGCGTTGAAGATCGCTTTGGGACAGGGGACTACGAGCAGTACTTC. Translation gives CSVEDRFGTGDYEQYF.

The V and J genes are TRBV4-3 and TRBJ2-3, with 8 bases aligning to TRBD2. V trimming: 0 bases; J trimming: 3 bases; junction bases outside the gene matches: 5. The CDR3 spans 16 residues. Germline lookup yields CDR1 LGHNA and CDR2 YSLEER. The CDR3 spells CASSQEFAGGTDTQYF. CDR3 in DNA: TGCGCCAGCAGCCAAGAGTTTGCGGGGGGTACAGATACGCAGTATTTT.